This is a list of T cell receptor beta chains from one sample in a study of Graves' ophthalmopathy and Graves' hyperthyroidism. TCRdb redid the calling of the multiplex PCR reads with MiXCR, one entry per CDR3 protein. This sample has about 400,000 distinct CDR3 sequences; about 17% occur once, and the top ten carry roughly 1.4%. Sequencing was done on a sample of peripheral blood. The receptor set was obtained from a woman under 30 with Graves' ophthalmopathy. Both conserved end residues are part of each CDR3. D genes are given only for firm matches. Rows give clone size only sometimes, using once, few, many, or a class for an expanded clone.

j_gene | v_gene | d_gene | abundance | CDR3aa | CDR3nt
TRBJ1-1 | TRBV19 | . | many | CASSIPSHTMNTEAFF | TGTGCCAGTAGTATCCCCAGCCATACCATGAACACTGAAGCTTTCTTT
TRBJ1-2 | TRBV27 | TRBD1 | many | CASSPRGQGAFYGYTF | TGTGCCAGCAGTCCCAGGGGACAGGGGGCTTTCTATGGCTACACCTTC
TRBJ1-6 | TRBV12-3/TRBV12-4 | . | many | CASTSVRGSGSPLHF | TGTGCCAGCACCTCCGTGCGGGGGAGCGGCTCACCCCTCCACTTT
TRBJ2-7 | TRBV13 | TRBD1 | many | CASSLTGTGYYEQYF | TGTGCCAGCAGCCTCACCGGGACAGGGTATTACGAGCAGTACTTC
TRBJ2-7 | TRBV28 | . | . | CASSFPGITYEQYF | TGTGCCAGCAGTTTTCCCGGGATAACCTACGAGCAGTACTTC
TRBJ2-2 | TRBV6-2/TRBV6-3 | . | many | CASSATGTGELFF | TGTGCCAGCAGTGCAACCGGCACCGGGGAGCTGTTTTTT
TRBJ1-2 | TRBV6-2/TRBV6-3 | TRBD1 | . | CASSWTGINGYTF | TGTGCCAGCAGTTGGACAGGGATCAATGGCTACACCTTC
TRBJ1-2 | TRBV12-3/TRBV12-4 | . | many | CASSLSALYNYGYTF | TGTGCCAGCAGTTTATCGGCACTTTATAACTATGGCTACACCTTC
TRBJ2-7 | TRBV6-5 | . | few | CASSYPMVATTYEQYF | TGTGCCAGCAGTTACCCGATGGTAGCGACGACCTACGAGCAGTACTTC
TRBJ2-5 | TRBV24-1 | . | many | CATSDLAETQYF | TGTGCCACCAGTGATTTGGCAGAGACCCAGTACTTC
TRBJ2-5 | TRBV19 | . | many | CASSTRASMVETQYF | TGTGCCAGTAGTACCCGGGCCTCCATGGTCGAGACCCAGTACTTC
TRBJ2-7 | TRBV6-2/TRBV6-3 | . | many | CASSYSEFNNEQYF | TGTGCCAGCAGTTACTCCGAGTTCAACAACGAGCAGTACTTC
TRBJ1-2 | TRBV11-2 | . | many | CASSLTQGDEGHGYTF | TGTGCCAGCAGCCTAACCCAGGGTGACGAAGGGCATGGCTACACCTTC
TRBJ2-4 | TRBV7-2 | . | many | CASSLRGGKAKNIQYF | TGTGCCAGCAGCTTAAGGGGGGGGAAGGCCAAAAACATTCAGTACTTC
TRBJ2-4 | TRBV7-8 | . | many | CASSTNRQPSGIQYF | TGTGCCAGCAGTACCAATAGACAGCCCTCGGGCATTCAGTACTTC
TRBJ2-5 | TRBV15 | . | . | CATSRDRQKETQYF | TGTGCCACCAGCAGAGATCGACAGAAAGAGACCCAGTACTTC
TRBJ1-5 | TRBV20-1 | TRBD1 | many | CSARDSWAGGSGQPQHF | TGCAGTGCTAGAGACAGCTGGGCAGGGGGCTCGGGGCAGCCCCAGCATTTT
TRBJ2-2 | TRBV6-6 | TRBD2 | many | CASTPIGVAGGLTGELFF | TGTGCCAGCACCCCTATAGGAGTAGCGGGGGGACTCACCGGGGAGCTGTTTTTT
TRBJ1-2 | TRBV4-1 | TRBD1 | many | CASSRDIPDREINGYTF | TGCGCCAGCAGCCGGGATATCCCGGACAGGGAGATCAATGGCTACACCTTC
TRBJ1-3 | TRBV28 | . | many | CASSLWYQTEAGNTIYF | TGTGCCAGCAGTTTATGGTACCAAACGGAAGCTGGAAACACCATATATTTT
TRBJ2-5 | TRBV20-1 | . | once | CSASGRLQETQYF | TGCAGTGCTAGTGGGCGGCTGCAAGAGACCCAGTACTTC
TRBJ1-3 | TRBV6-5 | TRBD1 | many | CASSYSVQGARGNTIYF | TGTGCCAGCAGTTACTCCGTTCAGGGGGCGCGAGGAAACACCATATATTTT
TRBJ2-2 | TRBV9 | . | many | CASSGRFLTGELFF | TGTGCCAGCAGCGGCCGATTCCTCACCGGGGAGCTGTTTTTT
TRBJ2-7 | TRBV19 | . | many | CASKSGGTPYEQYF | TGTGCCAGTAAAAGCGGCGGGACCCCCTACGAGCAGTACTTC